This T cell receptor beta chain was observed in a study of T cells in narcolepsy. Losses at the gene ends were 6 bases for V and 10 bases for J; bases not matched to a gene: 3. The CDR3 has 11 amino acids. Germline V gene data show CDR1 as DFQATT and CDR2 as SNEGSKA (reference sequence). Findings and limits, study-wide: Autoreactive HCRT-specific and TRIB2-specific clonotypes were marked in same-patient CSF-versus-blood CD4+ comparisons. In some patient and control memory CD4+ samples, autoreactive clones were absent. Healthy controls reportedly lacked the autoreactive clonotypes serially found in patients' blood.

This clone was seen more than once but under ten times. The antigen remains undetermined. Produced via immunoSEQ multiplex PCR; TCRdb's table is partial and in-frame only. The sample lists about 20,000 clones, roughly four fifths occurring once. Source material: memory (CD45RA-) CD4+ T cells from blood. This TCR was sampled from a human donor in good health. This chain links TRBV20-1 with TRBJ1-4; TRBD1 matches at 9 bases. The CDR3 nucleotides read TGCAGTGCCGGACAGGGGTTAAAACTGTTTTTT. Translation gives CSAGQGLKLFF.